Below are 15 T cell receptor beta chains sequenced from a single sample in a study of Ad26.COV2.S vaccination and SARS-CoV-2 variants. Treatment defined: around 19 received Ad26.COV2.S at low or high dose, single or two shots; about five received placebo; per-sample allocation not given. All samples were drawn on day 63, counting from the first vaccine or placebo injection. The repertoire was sequenced with immunoSEQ multiplex PCR; TCRdb's copy has only in-frame clones and lacks some. The sample yields hundreds of thousands of clones, 88% seen once. Source: peripheral blood, taken in a trial of Ad26.COV2.S vaccine versus placebo. These receptors were taken from a person aged 18 to 65 who received the Ad26.COV2.S COVID-19 vaccine or a placebo.

The rearrangement links TRBV7-6 to TRBJ1-2; the match to TRBD1 covers 10 bases. The length of the CDR3 is 17 residues. V dropped 5 bases and J dropped 7; count of bases not matched to a gene: 16. Germline assignment: CDR1 SGHVS and CDR2 FNYEAQ. This CDR3 is CASSLGGQGSLTSGYTF. Written as DNA, the CDR3 is TGTGCCAGCAGCCTAGGGGGACAGGGGTCACTTACTTCTGGCTACACCTTC.

The CDR3 nucleotides are TGTGCCAGCAGCTTAGACGCGATCGGTTCAGGGGGCGCAGATACGCAGTATTTT. Protein sequence: CASSLDAIGSGGADTQYF. This chain uses TRBV7-2 with TRBJ2-3; 8 nucleotides match TRBD1. CDR3 length equals 18 residues. J was trimmed by 4 bases and V by 1 base; bases with no gene match: 13. The germline V gene encodes CDR1 SGHTA and CDR2 FQGNSA.

The rearrangement joins TRBV29-1 to TRBJ1-2; TRBD1 is a possible D gene (6 bases). The CDR3 loop spans 13 amino acids. Germline V gives CDR1 SQVTM, CDR2 ANQGSEA. Trimming took off 6 bases at V and 3 bases at J, with 14 bases between the two ends. As DNA, the CDR3 is TGCAGCGTACAACAGGGTCCGGACTATGGCTACACCTTC. As protein: CSVQQGPDYGYTF.

This clone was recorded once. The CDR3 region has the DNA TGCGCCAGCAGCTTGGATGGGGGACGGGTCCCTGAAGCTTTCTTT. This translates into CASSLDGGRVPEAFF. The J gene is TRBJ1-1, the V gene TRBV5-1; weak D call: TRBD1 (5 bases). Germline CDR1 reads SGHRS; CDR2 reads YFSETQ. The CDR3 has 15 residues. V was shortened by 0 bases and J by 6 bases, with 15 bases between the two germline ends.

The gene calls are TRBV9 and TRBJ1-1; 8 nucleotides match TRBD1. With V trimmed by 3 bases and J by 0 bases, 4 bases remained unmatched. Germline CDR1 SGDLS, CDR2 YYNGEE. This CDR3 has 15 residues. CDR3 region: CASSATTGVNTEAFF. Written as DNA, the CDR3 is TGTGCCAGCAGCGCAACGACAGGGGTGAACACTGAAGCTTTCTTT.

J is TRBJ1-3 and V is TRBV6-5; possibly TRBD1 for D (6 bases). The CDR3 is made up of 15 amino acids. Germline V gene sequence: CDR1 MNHEY, CDR2 SVGAGI. Between the trimmed V and J ends, which lost 6 bases and 3 bases, there was a span of 15 bases. The CDR3 loop is CASSPRQASGNTIYF. CDR3 sequence (DNA): TGTGCCAGCAGCCCGCGACAGGCTAGTGGAAACACCATATATTTT.

About this clone: This sample also contains other DNA sequences that code for the same CDR3. This sequence joins TRBV25-1 and TRBJ1-1; D unresolved. The germline V gene has CDR1 MGHDK and CDR2 SYGVNS. Trimming removed 2 bases at V and 11 bases at J, with 9 bases between. There are 11 residues in the CDR3. CDR3: CASSELGRAFF. The CDR3, as DNA: TGTGCCAGCAGTGAACTGGGTCGGGCTTTCTTT. Filled out from reference TRBV25-1 and TRBJ1-1, the complete variable domain reads EADIYQTPRYLVIGTGKKITLECSQTMGHDKMYWYQQDPGMELHLIHYSYGVNSTEKGDLSSESTVSRIRTEHFPLTLESARPSHTSQYLCASSELGRAFFGQGTRLTVV.

The V and J genes are TRBV29-1 and TRBJ1-4, with D unresolved. The CDR3 loop spans 16 amino acids. Germline V lookup: CDR1 SQVTM, CDR2 ANQGSEA. V lost 5 bases and J lost 0, with 16 bases in between. CDR3 DNA sequence: TGCAGCGTTCTGGGGAGGCCCGGCGCAACTAATGAAAAACTGTTTTTT. It encodes CSVLGRPGATNEKLFF.

A single count supports this clone. The chain employs TRBV18 and TRBJ2-1; D may be TRBD1 (6 bases). V gave up 3 bases and J gave up 7 bases, with 16 bases separating them. This CDR3 spans 15 amino acids. CDR1 and CDR2 from the germline V gene are KGHSH and LQKENI. The CDR3 region has the DNA TGTGCCAGCTCACCCTACAGGGAATCGGGGAATGAGCAGTTCTTC. It codes for CASSPYRESGNEQFF.

This chain connects TRBV30 to TRBJ1-2, with D possibly being TRBD1 (6 bases). Germline V gene sequence: CDR1 GTSNPN, CDR2 SVGIG (reference sequence). V shed 1 base and J shed 8 bases, with 11 bases lying between them. This CDR3 has 12 amino acids. The CDR3 region is CAWSGQASGYTF. The DNA for the CDR3 is TGTGCCTGGAGTGGACAGGCATCGGGCTACACCTTC. Drawing the rest from reference TRBV30 and TRBJ1-2, the complete variable domain is SQTIHQWPATLVQPVGSPLSLECTVEGTSNPNLYWYRQAAGRGLQLLFYSVGIGQISSEVPQNLSASRPQDRQFILSSKKLLLSDSGFYLCAWSGQASGYTFGSGTRLTVV.

This clone was recorded once. The rearrangement uses TRBV12-5 and TRBJ2-3; the match to TRBD1 covers 10 bases. The CDR3 is 15 residues long. The J segment lost 4 bases and the V segment lost 6 bases, leaving 7 bases of the junction unmatched. Germline-derived CDR1 and CDR2 are LGHNT and FRNRAP. DNA for the CDR3: TGTGCTAGTGGCGCCCCCGGGACAGGGGCAGATACGCAGTATTTT. Translating gives CASGAPGTGADTQYF.

V and J are TRBV9 and TRBJ2-1; 9 nucleotides match TRBD2. The V and J ends lost 2 bases and 9 bases, in that order; junction bases with no gene match: 15. Germline CDR1 and CDR2: SGDLS and YYNGEE. The length of the CDR3 is 17 residues. The DNA for the CDR3 is TGTGCCAGCAGCGTGTTTGGCGGAGCGGGGGGCCGGGGTGAGCAGTTCTTC. As protein: CASSVFGGAGGRGEQFF.

The chain is built from TRBV5-1 and TRBJ2-7; the D call may be TRBD1 or TRBD2 (5 bases each). Trimming shortened V by 4 bases and J by 3 bases, and 17 bases separated the two germline ends. The CDR3 extends over 15 amino acids. Germline CDR1 and CDR2: SGHRS and YFSETQ. The DNA of the CDR3 is TGCGCCAGCAGCCCGGTCCCGGGGCCCGGCTACGAGCAGTACTTC. Its protein is CASSPVPGPGYEQYF.

The chain recombines TRBV3-1 (or the pseudogene TRBV3-2) with TRBJ2-2, with TRBD2 matching 11 bases. This CDR3 has 15 amino acids. Germline loops: CDR1 LGHDT, CDR2 YNNKEL (reference sequence). The trim removed 1 base at V and 6 bases at J, leaving 1 base unmatched. The CDR3, as DNA: TGTGCCAGCAGCCAAGGGACTAGCGGGTCCGGGGAGCTGTTTTTT. It yields the protein CASSQGTSGSGELFF.

The rearrangement uses TRBV7-3 and TRBJ2-1, with 10 bases fitting TRBD2. Germline trimming cut 2 bases from V and 5 bases from J; bases unmatched to any gene: 3. The CDR3 runs to 15 residues. Looked up from germline, CDR1 is SGHTA and CDR2 is FQGTGA. Here the CDR3 reads CASSLGTSVHNEQFF. The CDR3 DNA reads TGTGCCAGCAGCTTAGGGACTAGCGTCCACAATGAGCAGTTCTTC.